This T cell receptor (beta chain) was captured by sequencing in a study of CD8+CD57+ T cells in acquired aplastic anemia. Across the whole study: On average, sorted CD4+ and CD8+ cells gave around 3.3 ug of DNA. An average of approximately 11 million reads for CD4+ cells was obtained from healthy donors. Findings and limits, study-wide: CD8+ Simpson's diversity showed no significant patient-control difference. Patients and controls shared 25 to 35 CD8+ CDR3 sequences, highly expressed in patients.

Using genomic DNA as the template, TCR beta VDJ and CDR3 profiling was carried out. TCRdb independently ran MiXCR on the reads; one entry per CDR3 protein. Seen here are a few hundred thousand distinct CDR3 sequences, 55% to 70% observed once, and the top ten hold approximately 3.8%. V gave up 5 bases and J gave up 0 bases; unmatched junction bases: 8. This CDR3 has 16 amino acids. From germline, CDR1 is LNHNV and CDR2 YYDKDF (reference sequence). The sample holds many counts of this clonotype. Its specificity is not known. The sample comprised sorted CD4+, CD8+, or CD8+CD57+ T cells (not recorded which) from PBMCs. The clonotype comes from a human donor in good health, serving as a control. The chain combines TRBV15 with TRBJ2-7, with 9 nucleotides matching TRBD1. The CDR3 region is CATSRADRGYSYEQYF. Here the CDR3 DNA reads TGTGCCACCAGCCGAGCGGACAGGGGATACTCCTACGAGCAGTACTTC.